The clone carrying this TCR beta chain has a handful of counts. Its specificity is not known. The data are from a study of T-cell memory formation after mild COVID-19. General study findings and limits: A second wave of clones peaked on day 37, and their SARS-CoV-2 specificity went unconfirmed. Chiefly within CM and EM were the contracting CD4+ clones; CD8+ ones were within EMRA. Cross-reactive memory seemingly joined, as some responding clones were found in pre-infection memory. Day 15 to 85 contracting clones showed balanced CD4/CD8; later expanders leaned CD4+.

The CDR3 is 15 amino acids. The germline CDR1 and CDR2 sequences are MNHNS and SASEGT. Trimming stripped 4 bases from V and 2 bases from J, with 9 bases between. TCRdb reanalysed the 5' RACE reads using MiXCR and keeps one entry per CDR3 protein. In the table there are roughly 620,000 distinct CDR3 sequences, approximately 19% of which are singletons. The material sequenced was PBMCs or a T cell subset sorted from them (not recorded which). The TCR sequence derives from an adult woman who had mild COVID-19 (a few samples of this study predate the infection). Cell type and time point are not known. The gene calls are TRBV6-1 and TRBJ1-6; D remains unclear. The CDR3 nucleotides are TGTGCCAGCAGTGGTCCAGGCGCCTATAATTCACCCCTCCACTTT. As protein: CASSGPGAYNSPLHF.